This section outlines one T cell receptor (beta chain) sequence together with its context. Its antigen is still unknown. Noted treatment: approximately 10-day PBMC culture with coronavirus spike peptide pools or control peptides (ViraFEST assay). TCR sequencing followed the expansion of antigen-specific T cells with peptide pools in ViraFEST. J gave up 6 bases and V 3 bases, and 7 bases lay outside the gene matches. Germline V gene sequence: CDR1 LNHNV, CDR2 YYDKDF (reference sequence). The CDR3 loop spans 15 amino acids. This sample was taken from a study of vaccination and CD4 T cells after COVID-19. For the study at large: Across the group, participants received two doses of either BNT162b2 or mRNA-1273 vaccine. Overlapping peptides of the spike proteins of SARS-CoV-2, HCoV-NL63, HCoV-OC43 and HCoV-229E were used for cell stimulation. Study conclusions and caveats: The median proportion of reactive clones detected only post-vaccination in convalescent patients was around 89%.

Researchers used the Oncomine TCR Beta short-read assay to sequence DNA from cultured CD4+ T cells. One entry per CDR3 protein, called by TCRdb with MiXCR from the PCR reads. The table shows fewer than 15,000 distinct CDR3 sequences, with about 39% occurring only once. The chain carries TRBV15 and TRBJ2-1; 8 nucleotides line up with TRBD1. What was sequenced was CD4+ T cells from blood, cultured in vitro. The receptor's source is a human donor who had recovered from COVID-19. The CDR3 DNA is TGTGCCACCAGCAGTTTGCGGGACAGGATCAATGAGCAGTTCTTC. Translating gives CATSSLRDRINEQFF.